This TCR beta chain was sequenced for a study of identifying expanded T cells in peripheral blood. General observations from the study: Across healthy donors, higher total template counts meant significantly greater approximately two-week count variance.

Remarks on this clone: Its cognate antigen is unknown.

Sequenced by immunoSEQ multiplex PCR; TCRdb stores in-frame clones only, minus some. The sample holds 95,000 to 100,000 clones; around 88% are singletons and the top ten take approximately 17%. Germline CDR1 is MNHEY and CDR2 is SMNVEV (reference sequence). V was clipped by 6 bases and J by 0 bases, with 16 bases between them. This CDR3 has 16 residues. Collection occurred without any documented infections or immune events in donors. The genes are TRBV27 and TRBJ2-3, with D perhaps matching TRBD1 (6 bases). This TCR was recovered from a person aged 18 to 75 in good health. Sample: blood. CDR3 DNA sequence: TGTGCCAGCAGGAGCCAGGGGCCCCCTAGCACAGATACGCAGTATTTT. Translation: CASRSQGPPSTDTQYF.